This TCR beta chain is from a study of post-analysis software for immune sequencing data. Study-wide results and caveats: TRBV5-6, TRBV5-1 and TRBV20-1 belonged to a set of roughly five TRBV segments that were more frequent in patients than controls. Controls' normalized Chao1 diversity significantly exceeded that of multiple sclerosis patients.

On this clonotype: What it recognizes is unknown.

Tagging with unique molecular identifiers was a feature of the TCR beta cDNA libraries. TCRdb reanalysed the PCR reads using MiXCR and keeps one entry per CDR3 protein. The sample includes roughly 150,000 distinct CDR3 sequences, roughly 34% seen only once; the top ten take 25% to 35%. V shed 5 bases and J shed 7 bases, with 15 bases lying between them. The CDR3 length is 14 residues. Material: blood, obtained after autologous hematopoietic stem cell transplantation. This chain connects TRBV12-3 or TRBV12-4 to TRBJ1-5; D remains ambiguous. The sequence derives from a girl aged 5-17 years with multiple sclerosis. In DNA, the CDR3 is TGTGCCAGCAGTACGCTTCCTAGGAACCAGCCCCAGCATTTT. Its protein product is CASSTLPRNQPQHF.